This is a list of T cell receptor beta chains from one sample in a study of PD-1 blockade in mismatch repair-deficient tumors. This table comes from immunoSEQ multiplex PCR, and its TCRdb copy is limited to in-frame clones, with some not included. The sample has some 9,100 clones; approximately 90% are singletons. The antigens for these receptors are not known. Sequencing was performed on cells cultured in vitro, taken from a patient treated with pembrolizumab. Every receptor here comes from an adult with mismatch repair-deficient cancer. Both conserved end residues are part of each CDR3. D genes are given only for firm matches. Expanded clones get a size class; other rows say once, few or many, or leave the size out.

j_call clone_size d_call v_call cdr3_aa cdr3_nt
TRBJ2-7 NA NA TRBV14 CASSQVETAYEQYF TGTGCCAGCAGCCAAGTAGAAACCGCCTACGAGCAGTACTTC
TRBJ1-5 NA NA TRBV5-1 CASSLERTDQPQHF TGCGCCAGCAGCTTGGAGAGGACGGATCAGCCCCAGCATTTT
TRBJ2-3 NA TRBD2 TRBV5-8 CASSGGLAGDGTDTQYF TGTGCCAGCAGCGGCGGACTAGCGGGAGACGGAACAGATACGCAGTATTTT
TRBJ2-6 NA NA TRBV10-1 CASSESPGANVLTF TGCGCCAGCAGTGAGTCGCCTGGGGCCAACGTCCTGACTTTC
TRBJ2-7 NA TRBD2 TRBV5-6 CASSSILAGGYEQYF TGTGCCAGCAGCTCTATACTAGCGGGAGGCTACGAGCAGTACTTC
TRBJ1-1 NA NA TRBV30 CAWSEMGGTEAFF TGTGCCTGGAGTGAGATGGGAGGCACTGAAGCTTTCTTT
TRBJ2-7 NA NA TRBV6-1 CASSEHSPYEQYF TGTGCCAGCAGTGAACACAGCCCCTACGAGCAGTACTTC
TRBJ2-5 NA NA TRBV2 CASMYQETQYF TGTGCCAGCATGTACCAAGAGACCCAGTACTTC
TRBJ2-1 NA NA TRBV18 CASSPARFSSYNEQFF TGTGCCAGCTCACCCGCGAGGTTTAGCTCCTACAATGAGCAGTTCTTC
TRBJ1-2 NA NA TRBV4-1 CASSLRAHGYPDADGDYGYTF TGCGCCAGCAGCCTTAGAGCCCACGGTTATCCAGATGCGGATGGGGACTATGGCTACACCTTC
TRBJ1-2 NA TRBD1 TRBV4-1 CASSQRTGTSGYTF TGCGCCAGCAGCCAACGGACAGGGACCAGTGGCTACACCTTC
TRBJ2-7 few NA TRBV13 CASSLWDHGEQYF TGTGCCAGCAGCTTATGGGACCACGGGGAGCAGTACTTC
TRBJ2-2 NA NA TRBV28 CASSDSTGELFF TGTGCCAGCAGCGACAGCACCGGGGAGCTGTTTTTT
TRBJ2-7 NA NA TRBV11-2 CASSLFPRAAYEQYF TGTGCCAGCAGCTTATTCCCTAGGGCGGCGTACGAGCAGTACTTC
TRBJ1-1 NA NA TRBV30 CAWSVRTGTEAFF TGTGCCTGGAGTGTCCGTACAGGGACTGAAGCTTTCTTT
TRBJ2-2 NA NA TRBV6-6 CASSRVAGELFF TGTGCCAGCAGTCGCGTTGCCGGGGAGCTGTTTTTT
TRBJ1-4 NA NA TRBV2 CASSAWGNNEKLFF TGTGCCAGCAGTGCATGGGGAAACAATGAAAAACTGTTTTTT